This TCR beta chain was recovered during a study of blood T cell repertoires in COVID-19. Some clones are missing from TCRdb's copy, which holds only in-frame ones; the method was immunoSEQ multiplex PCR. The sample comprises roughly 300,000 clones, almost 85% of which are singletons, and just over 7% rests with the top ten. V trimming: 4 bases; J trimming: 4 bases; junction bases outside the gene matches: 9. CDR1 and CDR2 (germline): SEHNR, FQNEAQ (reference sequence). CDR3 length: 16 residues. This clone was seen at least ten times. This TCR was recovered from a human donor in a cohort sampled during active COVID-19. The J gene is TRBJ2-7, the V gene TRBV7-9, with 11 bases identical to TRBD1. Sequenced sample: peripheral blood. In nucleotides, the CDR3 is TGTGCCAGCAGCTCCGATCCCGGGACAGGGGGATACGAGCAGTACTTC. It specifies CASSSDPGTGGYEQYF.